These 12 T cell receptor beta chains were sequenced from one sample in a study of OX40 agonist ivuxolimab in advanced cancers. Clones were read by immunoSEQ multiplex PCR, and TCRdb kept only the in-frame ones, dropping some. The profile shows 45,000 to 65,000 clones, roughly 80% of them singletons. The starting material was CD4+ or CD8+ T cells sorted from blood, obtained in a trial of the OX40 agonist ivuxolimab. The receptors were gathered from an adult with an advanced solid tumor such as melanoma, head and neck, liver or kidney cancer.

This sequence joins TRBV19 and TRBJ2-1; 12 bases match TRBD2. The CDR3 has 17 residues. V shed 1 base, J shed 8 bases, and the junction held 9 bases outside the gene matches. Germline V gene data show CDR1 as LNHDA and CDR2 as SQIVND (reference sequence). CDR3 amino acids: CASSIGGGLAGRYEQFF. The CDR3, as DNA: TGTGCCAGTAGTATAGGGGGAGGACTAGCGGGGAGGTATGAGCAGTTCTTC. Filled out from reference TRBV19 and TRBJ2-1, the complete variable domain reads DGGITQSPKYLFRKEGQNVTLSCEQNLNHDAMYWYRQDPGQGLRLIYYSQIVNDFQKGDIAEGYSVSREKKESFPLTVTSAQKNPTAFYLCASSIGGGLAGRYEQFFGPGTRLTVL.

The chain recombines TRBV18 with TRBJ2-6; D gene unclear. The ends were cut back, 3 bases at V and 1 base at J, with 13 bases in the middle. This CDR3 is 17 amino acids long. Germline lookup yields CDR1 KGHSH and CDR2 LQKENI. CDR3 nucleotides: TGTGCCAGCTCACCGTATGCTACAGCTTCTGGGGCCAACGTCCTGACTTTC. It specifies CASSPYATASGANVLTF. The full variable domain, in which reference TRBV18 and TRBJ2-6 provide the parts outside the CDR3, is NAGVMQNPRHLVRRRGQEARLRCSPMKGHSHVYWYRQLPEEGLKFMVYLQKENIIDESGMPKERFSAEFPKEGPSILRIQQVVRGDSAAYFCASSPYATASGANVLTFGAGSRLTVL.

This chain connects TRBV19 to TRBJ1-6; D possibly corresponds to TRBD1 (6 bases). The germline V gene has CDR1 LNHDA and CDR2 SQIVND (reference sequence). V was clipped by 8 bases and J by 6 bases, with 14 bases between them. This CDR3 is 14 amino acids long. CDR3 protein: CASGLQGVNSPLHF. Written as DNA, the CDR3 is TGTGCCAGTGGCCTACAGGGTGTTAATTCACCCCTCCACTTT.

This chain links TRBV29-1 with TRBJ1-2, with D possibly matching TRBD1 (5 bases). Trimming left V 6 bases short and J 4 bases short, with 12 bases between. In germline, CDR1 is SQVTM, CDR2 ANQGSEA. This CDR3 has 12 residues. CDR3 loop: CSVGNGGYGYTF. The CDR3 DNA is TGCAGCGTGGGCAACGGGGGCTATGGCTACACCTTC.

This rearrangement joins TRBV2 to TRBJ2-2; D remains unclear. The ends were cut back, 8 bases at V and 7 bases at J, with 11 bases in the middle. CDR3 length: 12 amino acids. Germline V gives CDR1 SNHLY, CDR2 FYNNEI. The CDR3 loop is CASGRFGGELFF. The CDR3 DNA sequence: TGTGCCAGCGGTCGGTTTGGCGGGGAGCTGTTTTTT. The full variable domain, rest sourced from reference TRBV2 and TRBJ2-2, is EPEVTQTPSHQVTQMGQEVILRCVPISNHLYFYWYRQILGQKVEFLVSFYNNEISEKSEIFDDQFSVERPDGSNFTLKIRSTKLEDSAMYFCASGRFGGELFFGEGSRLTVL.

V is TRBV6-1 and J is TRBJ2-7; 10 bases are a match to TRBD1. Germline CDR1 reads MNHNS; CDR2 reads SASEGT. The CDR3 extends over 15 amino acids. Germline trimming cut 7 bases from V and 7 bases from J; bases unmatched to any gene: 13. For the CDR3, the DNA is TGTGCCAGCACGGGATCGTGGGACAGGGGTCGAGAGCAGTACTTC. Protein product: CASTGSWDRGREQYF.

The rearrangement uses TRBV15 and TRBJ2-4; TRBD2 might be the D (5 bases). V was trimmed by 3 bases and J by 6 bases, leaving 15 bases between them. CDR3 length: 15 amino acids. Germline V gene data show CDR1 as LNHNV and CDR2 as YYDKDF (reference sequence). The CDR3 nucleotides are TGTGCCACCAGCAGCTCAGCGGCCCGGGGAAACATTCAGTACTTC. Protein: CATSSSAARGNIQYF. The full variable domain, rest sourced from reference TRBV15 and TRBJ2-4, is DAMVIQNPRYQVTQFGKPVTLSCSQTLNHNVMYWYQQKSSQAPKLLFHYYDKDFNNEADTPDNFQSRRPNTSFCFLDIRSPGLGDTAMYLCATSSSAARGNIQYFGAGTRLSVL.

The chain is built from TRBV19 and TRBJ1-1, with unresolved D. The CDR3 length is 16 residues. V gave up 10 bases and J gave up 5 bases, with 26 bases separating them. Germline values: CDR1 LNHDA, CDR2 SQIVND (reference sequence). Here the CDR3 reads CATTPGFFGVRTEAFF. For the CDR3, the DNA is TGTGCCACCACCCCGGGTTTCTTTGGTGTCAGGACTGAAGCTTTCTTT.

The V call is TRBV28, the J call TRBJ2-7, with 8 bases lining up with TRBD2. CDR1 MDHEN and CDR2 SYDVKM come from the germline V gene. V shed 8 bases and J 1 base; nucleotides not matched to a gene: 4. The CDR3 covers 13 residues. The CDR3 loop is CASGGGRSYEQYF. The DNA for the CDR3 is TGTGCCAGCGGGGGCGGGAGGTCCTACGAGCAGTACTTC.

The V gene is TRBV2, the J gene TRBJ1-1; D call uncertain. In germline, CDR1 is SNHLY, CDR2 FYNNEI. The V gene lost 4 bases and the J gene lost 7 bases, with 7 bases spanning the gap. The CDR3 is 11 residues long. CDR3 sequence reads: CASSGLLEAFF. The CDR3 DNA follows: TGTGCCAGCAGTGGACTTCTTGAAGCTTTCTTT.

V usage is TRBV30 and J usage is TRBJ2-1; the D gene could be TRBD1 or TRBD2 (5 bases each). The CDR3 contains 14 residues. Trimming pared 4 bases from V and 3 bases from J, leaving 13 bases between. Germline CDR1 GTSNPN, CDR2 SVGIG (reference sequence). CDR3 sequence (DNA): TGTGCCTGGAATGACCGGGGCTTCTACAATGAGCAGTTCTTC. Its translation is CAWNDRGFYNEQFF.

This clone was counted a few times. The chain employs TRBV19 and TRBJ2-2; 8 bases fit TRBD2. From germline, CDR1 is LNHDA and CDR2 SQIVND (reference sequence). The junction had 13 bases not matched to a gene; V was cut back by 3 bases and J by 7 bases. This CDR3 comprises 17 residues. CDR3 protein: CASSMILAAIGGGELFF. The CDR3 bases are TGTGCCAGTAGTATGATACTAGCGGCCATTGGGGGCGGGGAGCTGTTTTTT.